What follows are 25 T cell receptor beta chains derived from one specimen sequenced in a study of blood T cells in healthy people across ages. PCR was performed a second time for about 7 to 11 cycles using a sample-barcoded 5' primer and a J-beta primer mix. Via MiXCR, TCRdb re-called the 5' RACE reads, giving one row per CDR3 protein. This table has around 1.7 million distinct CDR3 sequences, roughly 27% appearing once. The specimen sequenced was blood. These receptors all stem from a woman aged 30 to 39 in good health.

This CDR3 is CASSSPLGRGHGNEQFF. The CDR3 coding sequence is TGTGCCAGCAGTTCACCCTTGGGACGGGGGCACGGGAATGAGCAGTTCTTC. This chain connects TRBV2 to TRBJ2-1; D may be TRBD1 or TRBD2 (6 bases each). Germline CDR1 SNHLY, CDR2 FYNNEI. V lost 5 bases and J 7 bases, leaving 24 bases between the germline ends. The CDR3 contains 17 residues.

Points on this clonotype: A single base separates this from a much larger clone, so it may be a read error. This chain uses TRBV20-1 with TRBJ2-5, with D uncertain. The J call could be wrong; TRBJ2-7 is a better fit for the DNA end. The CDR3 extends over 13 amino acids. The germline gives CDR1 DFQATT, CDR2 SNEGSKA (reference sequence). Here the CDR3 DNA reads TGCAGTGCTAAAGGCCCTCTGGCTTCCGAGCAGTACTTC. It encodes CSAKGPLASEQYF.

The V and J genes are TRBV7-9 and TRBJ2-3; 7 nucleotides agree with TRBD2. The CDR3 sequence is 12 residues long. V lost 5 bases, J lost 9 bases, and 5 bases stayed unmatched. The germline CDR1 and CDR2 sequences are SEHNR and FQNEAQ (reference sequence). The DNA of the CDR3 is TGTGCCAGCAGCAGGGACTACCTGACGCAGTATTTT. The encoded protein is CASSRDYLTQYF.

The table lists this clonotype with a few counts. V gene TRBV5-1 combines with J gene TRBJ1-1; perhaps TRBD1 as D (5 bases). Germline values: CDR1 SGHRS, CDR2 YFSETQ. The V end lost 0 bases, the J end lost 7 bases, and 7 bases lay between the germline ends. CDR3 length: 12 amino acids. CDR3 sequence: CASSLVRGEAFF. The CDR3 DNA follows: TGCGCCAGCAGCTTGGTTAGGGGTGAAGCTTTCTTT.

This sequence joins TRBV12-5 and TRBJ1-1; D call uncertain. V gave up 2 bases and J gave up 7 bases, with 11 bases separating them. The CDR3 is made up of 13 amino acids. CDR1 is LGHNT and CDR2 is FRNRAP in the germline V gene. CDR3 coding DNA: TGTGCTAGTGGTTTGAGAGGGATCATTGAAGCTTTCTTT. This sequence encodes CASGLRGIIEAFF.

The rearrangement uses TRBV20-1 and TRBJ2-2; no clear D gene. V lost 1 base and J lost 0, with 12 bases in between. Germline V gene sequence: CDR1 DFQATT, CDR2 SNEGSKA (reference sequence). The CDR3 sequence is 16 residues long. CDR3 sequence reads: CSARAPSLANTGELFF. Here the CDR3 DNA reads TGCAGTGCTAGAGCCCCCTCCCTAGCGAACACCGGGGAGCTGTTTTTT.

This clonotype has just a few counts. This chain connects TRBV6-5 to TRBJ1-5; the D is unclear. The germline CDR1 and CDR2 sequences are MNHEY and SVGAGI. The CDR3 contains 14 residues. Trimming cost V 4 bases and J 0 bases, with 7 bases left between them. This CDR3 is CASSSVYSNQPQHF. The CDR3 region has the DNA TGTGCCAGCAGTTCGGTATATAGCAATCAGCCCCAGCATTTT.

The V call is TRBV6-5, the J call TRBJ1-5; the match to TRBD1 covers 8 bases. V trimming: 5 bases; J trimming: 2 bases; junction bases outside the gene matches: 5. CDR3 size: 15 residues. CDR1 and CDR2 (germline): MNHEY, SVGAGI. DNA for the CDR3: TGTGCCAGCAGTCCAGGGGGCGCGGGCAATCAGCCCCAGCATTTT. It translates to CASSPGGAGNQPQHF.

Notes on this clonotype: This sequence may be a read error, since a much larger clone differs from it by one base. V is TRBV4-1 and J is TRBJ2-1; 10 nucleotides line up with TRBD1. V lost 0 bases to trimming and J lost 8 bases; unmatched junction nucleotides: 7. The germline gives CDR1 MGHRA, CDR2 YSYEKL. The CDR3 runs 16 residues. This CDR3 is CASSQDMTGGWDEQFF. DNA for the CDR3: TGCGCCAGCAGCCAAGACATGACAGGGGGCTGGGATGAGCAGTTCTTC.

The CDR3 region has the DNA TGTGCCAGCAGCCCGCGGGGGGCCTACTATGGCTACACCTTC. Its translation is CASSPRGAYYGYTF. The gene calls are TRBV7-2 and TRBJ1-2; TRBD1 might be the D (6 bases). Trimming pared 5 bases from V and 3 bases from J, leaving 13 bases between. The CDR3 totals 14 residues. The germline CDR1 and CDR2 sequences are SGHTA and FQGNSA.

There are a few counts of this clonotype. This chain connects TRBV20-1 to TRBJ2-3; the D gene is possibly TRBD2 (7 bases). Trimming took off 1 base at V and 5 bases at J, with 19 bases between the two ends. CDR1 and CDR2 (germline): DFQATT, SNEGSKA (reference sequence). The CDR3 sequence is 16 residues long. As DNA, the CDR3 is TGCAGTGCTAGAGTTAGGTGGGGGGGCGTAGGAGATACGCAGTATTTT. Amino acids: CSARVRWGGVGDTQYF.

The rearrangement joins TRBV7-9 to TRBJ2-2, with 8 nucleotides matching TRBD1. V shed 3 bases, J shed 3 bases, and the junction held 6 bases outside the gene matches. This CDR3 is built from 16 residues. Germline lookup yields CDR1 SEHNR and CDR2 FQNEAQ (reference sequence). The CDR3 DNA reads TGTGCCAGCAGCTTGCCCGGACAGGGATACACCGGGGAGCTGTTTTTT. Translation: CASSLPGQGYTGELFF.

The V gene is TRBV5-1, the J gene TRBJ2-7; 13 bases agree with TRBD2. The CDR3 totals 16 residues. CDR1 SGHRS and CDR2 YFSETQ come from the germline V gene. The V segment lost 4 bases and the J segment 7 bases; nucleotides outside the gene matches: 11. This chain's CDR3 is CASSQRTSGGYNEQYF. The DNA for the CDR3 is TGCGCCAGCAGCCAACGGACTAGCGGGGGCTACAATGAGCAGTACTTC.

In its sample, this clonotype was seen a few times. The genes are TRBV4-1 and TRBJ1-1, with D hard to call. From germline, CDR1 is MGHRA and CDR2 YSYEKL. This CDR3 is built from 14 residues. V was shortened by 1 base and J by 0 bases, with 6 bases between the two germline ends. CDR3 sequence (DNA): TGCGCCAGCAGCCAAGGGCAGATGAACACTGAAGCTTTCTTT. Translating gives CASSQGQMNTEAFF.

The chain recombines TRBV5-6 with TRBJ1-1; TRBD1 might be the D (5 bases). The V and J ends lost 0 bases and 9 bases respectively, with 12 bases between them. The germline V gene has CDR1 SGHDT and CDR2 YYEEEE. The CDR3 extends over 13 amino acids. CDR3 DNA sequence: TGTGCCAGCAGCTTGGCACCCTCGGGGCAAGCTTTCTTT. This gives the protein CASSLAPSGQAFF.

This clonotype has more than one count but fewer than ten. The CDR3 sequence: CASSFEGSSGTDTQYF. As DNA, the CDR3 is TGTGCCAGCAGCTTTGAGGGATCTAGCGGCACAGATACGCAGTATTTT. V is TRBV9 and J is TRBJ2-3; D is perhaps TRBD2 (6 bases). Germline V lookup: CDR1 SGDLS, CDR2 YYNGEE. The CDR3 is made up of 16 amino acids. V was cut by 4 bases and J by 1 base, with 16 bases left in between. The full variable domain, completed using reference TRBV9 and TRBJ2-3, is DSGVTQTPKHLITATGQRVTLRCSPRSGDLSVYWYQQSLDQGLQFLIQYYNGEERAKGNILERFSAQQFPDLHSELNLSSLELGDSALYFCASSFEGSSGTDTQYFGPGTRLTVL.

This clonotype was seen only a few times. This chain links TRBV7-2 with TRBJ2-3, with 11 bases matching TRBD2. CDR1 is SGHTA, CDR2 FQGNSA, per germline. V gave up 1 base and J gave up 2 bases; unmatched junction bases: 5. The CDR3 sequence is 17 residues long. This CDR3 reads CASSLGGTSGYTDTQYF. Here the CDR3 DNA reads TGTGCCAGCAGCTTAGGAGGGACTAGCGGATACACAGATACGCAGTATTTT.

The chain joins TRBV12-3 or TRBV12-4 to TRBJ1-2; no clear D gene. The CDR3 has 13 residues. V was trimmed by 7 bases and J by 0 bases, leaving 9 bases between them. The DNA for the CDR3 is TGTGCCAGCAAACCCAGTCCTAACTATGGCTACACCTTC. Amino acids: CASKPSPNYGYTF.

This clonotype was detected a few times. The chain is built from TRBV7-2 and TRBJ2-2; 9 nucleotides line up with TRBD1. V gave up 5 bases and J gave up 4 bases; unmatched junction bases: 11. This CDR3 is built from 17 residues. In germline, CDR1 is SGHTA, CDR2 FQGNSA. CDR3 in amino acids: CASSPRGRQGGTGELFF. CDR3 sequence (DNA): TGTGCCAGCAGCCCTAGGGGCCGACAGGGGGGCACCGGGGAGCTGTTTTTT. Full variable domain (outside the CDR3, taken from reference TRBV7-2 and TRBJ2-2): GAGVSQSPSNKVTEKGKDVELRCDPISGHTALYWYRQSLGQGLEFLIYFQGNSAPDKSGLPSDRFSAERTGGSVSTLTIQRTQQEDSAVYLCASSPRGRQGGTGELFFGEGSRLTVL.

This clonotype has just a few counts. This chain joins TRBV27 and TRBJ2-5, with unresolved D. The DNA end is more similar to TRBJ2-7, so the J call may be wrong. Germline-derived CDR1 and CDR2 are MNHEY and SMNVEV (reference sequence). This CDR3 spans 14 amino acids. The CDR3, as DNA: TGTGCCAGCAGCTCCGTCCCCCCCCTGGGCGAGCAGTACTTC. Protein: CASSSVPPLGEQYF.

This clonotype was seen only a few times. The V and J genes are TRBV4-1 and TRBJ2-7; D remains unclear. This CDR3 comprises 16 residues. The germline V and J ends were trimmed by 1 base and 2 bases, with 15 bases remaining between them. The V gene's germline CDR1 is MGHRA and CDR2 YSYEKL. CDR3 coding DNA: TGCGCCAGCAGCCAAGTAGGCTGGACCGGAGCCTACGAGCAGTACTTC. Its protein is CASSQVGWTGAYEQYF.

The chain couples TRBV20-1 to TRBJ2-7, with a tentative D call TRBD2 (5 bases). This CDR3 spans 13 amino acids. Germline loops: CDR1 DFQATT, CDR2 SNEGSKA (reference sequence). Between the trimmed V and J ends, which lost 2 bases and 0 bases, there was a span of 8 bases. DNA of the CDR3: TGCAGTGCTAGACGGGAATTCTCCTACGAGCAGTACTTC. Amino acids: CSARREFSYEQYF.

V and J are TRBV29-1 and TRBJ2-5; possibly TRBD2 for D (7 bases). The closer fit of TRBJ2-7 to the DNA end suggests the J call may be wrong. Germline lookup yields CDR1 SQVTM and CDR2 ANQGSEA. The length of the CDR3 is 13 residues. This CDR3 reads CSVGTGGWNEQYF. Here the CDR3 DNA reads TGCAGCGTTGGGACGGGGGGCTGGAACGAGCAGTACTTC.

This clonotype has a count of ten or more. The rearrangement links TRBV7-2 to TRBJ2-1; 9 bases map to TRBD2. The CDR3 loop spans 16 amino acids. The germline CDR1 and CDR2 sequences are SGHTA and FQGNSA. The J segment lost 4 bases and the V segment lost 1 base, leaving 5 bases of the junction unmatched. CDR3 sequence (DNA): TGTGCCAGCAGCTTAGGAGGGGCGGGAGGGTACAATGAGCAGTTCTTC. Translating it yields CASSLGGAGGYNEQFF.

This clonotype was seen only a few times. The chain employs TRBV6-5 and TRBJ1-2; a possible D gene is TRBD1 (6 bases). The CDR3 is 18 residues long. Germline V CDR1 and CDR2: MNHEY, SVGAGI. Trimming shortened V by 0 bases and J by 1 base, and 18 bases separated the two germline ends. CDR3 in amino acids: CASSYSTRTAFSNYGYTF. The CDR3 DNA reads TGTGCCAGCAGTTACTCGACTAGGACAGCGTTTAGTAACTATGGCTACACCTTC.